This TCR beta chain was recorded in a study of beta chain features in type 1 diabetes. Study results and caveats: PCR may have favored shorter templates equally in patients and controls. The naive, central memory and Treg TCRB repertoires looked more alike in patients than they did in healthy donors.

CDR1 and CDR2 from the germline V gene are MNHEY and SMNVEV (reference sequence). The junction had 2 bases not matched to a gene; V was cut back by 7 bases and J by 3 bases. The CDR3 has 12 residues. In total, each donor contributed a single heparinised blood draw that averaged about 120 mL. Sorted populations were all over 98% pure. A remark on this clone: Antigen: not known.

What was sequenced were expressed TCRB transcripts, since all of the isolated RNA had been reverse transcribed. Generated by immunoSEQ multiplex PCR, the TCRdb table keeps only in-frame clones and is missing some. The sample has more than 300,000 clones; roughly 8% are singletons. The source is a woman under 30 in good health. Sequenced: central memory CD4+ T cells from blood. The chain combines TRBV27 with TRBJ2-7, with TRBD1 matching over 8 bases. The CDR3 loop reads CASKDRDYEQYF. The CDR3 DNA sequence: TGTGCCAGCAAGGACAGGGACTACGAGCAGTACTTC.